The 8 T cell receptor beta chains below were found in one sample sequenced in a study of blood T cell repertoires in COVID-19. Sequencing used immunoSEQ multiplex PCR; TCRdb keeps in-frame clones, though not all of them. The table lists a few hundred thousand clones, around 89% of them singletons. The sequenced sample was PBMCs or T cells enriched from blood (not recorded which). The receptors stem from a woman in her twenties or thirties who had recovered from COVID-19.

The chain recombines TRBV9 with TRBJ1-5; no reliable D call. The germline V gene has CDR1 SGDLS and CDR2 YYNGEE. The CDR3 is made up of 15 amino acids. Trimming removed 4 bases from V and 5 bases from J, with 16 bases in between. As DNA, the CDR3 is TGTGCCAGCAGCCCCCTCTCGGGAGAGGATCAGCCCCAGCATTTT. Amino acid sequence: CASSPLSGEDQPQHF.

The V gene is TRBV6-5, the J gene TRBJ1-5; D gene ambiguous. The CDR3 runs to 13 residues. Trimming removed 5 bases at V and 2 bases at J, with 7 bases between. CDR1 and CDR2 from the germline V gene are MNHEY and SVGAGI. CDR3 protein: CASSPGGNQPQHF. The CDR3 coding sequence is TGTGCCAGCAGTCCTGGAGGCAATCAGCCCCAGCATTTT.

The V call is TRBV13, the J call TRBJ1-2, with TRBD1 matching over 10 bases. From germline, CDR1 is PRHDT and CDR2 FYEKMQ (reference sequence). The CDR3 has 14 residues. Trimming took 5 bases from V and 3 from J; bases not matched to a gene: 3. The CDR3 DNA sequence: TGTGCCAGCAGCAAGGACAGGGGGGACTATGGCTACACCTTC. Translation: CASSKDRGDYGYTF. Full variable domain (outside the CDR3, taken from reference TRBV13 and TRBJ1-2): AAGVIQSPRHLIKEKRETATLKCYPIPRHDTVYWYQQGPGQDPQFLISFYEKMQSDKGSIPDRFSAQQFSDYHSELNMSSLELGDSALYFCASSKDRGDYGYTFGSGTRLTVV.

The chain is built from TRBV4-3 and TRBJ1-4; maybe TRBD1 (6 bases). Per germline, CDR1 LGHNA and CDR2 YSLEER. The CDR3 is made up of 17 amino acids. V was cut by 0 bases and J by 5 bases, with 16 bases left in between. CDR3 in DNA: TGCGCCAGCAGCCAAGAAAGGGGGAACCTTGGGAATGAAAAACTGTTTTTT. It codes for CASSQERGNLGNEKLFF.

The chain carries TRBV9 and TRBJ1-2; D gene unclear. The CDR3 is 13 residues long. Trimming cost V 0 bases and J 2 bases, with 5 bases left between them. Germline V gene lookup returns CDR1 SGDLS and CDR2 YYNGEE. CDR3 coding DNA: TGTGCCAGCAGCGTAGTTTCAAACTATGGCTACACCTTC. It translates to CASSVVSNYGYTF.

This clone has only one observation. The CDR3, as DNA: TGTGCCAGCAGCTTACTATACAATGAGCAGTTCTTC. Translating it yields CASSLLYNEQFF. J is TRBJ2-1 and V is TRBV7-9; D remains unclear. This CDR3 spans 12 amino acids. Trimming removed 2 bases at V and 4 bases at J, with 3 bases between. The germline V gene encodes CDR1 SEHNR and CDR2 FQNEAQ (reference sequence).

This sequence joins TRBV5-1 and TRBJ1-3; 9 positions match TRBD1. J lost 0 bases, V lost 4 bases, and 5 bases had no gene match. The CDR3 runs to 16 residues. Germline assignment: CDR1 SGHRS and CDR2 YFSETQ. Here the CDR3 DNA reads TGCGCCAGCAGCCGGGACAGGGCAAACTCTGGAAACACCATATATTTT. It yields the protein CASSRDRANSGNTIYF.

The chain combines TRBV9 with TRBJ2-1; maybe TRBD2 (5 bases). In germline, CDR1 is SGDLS, CDR2 YYNGEE. The CDR3 extends over 15 amino acids. Trimming shortened V by 3 bases and J by 1 base, and 11 bases separated the two germline ends. CDR3 coding DNA: TGTGCCAGCAGCGCTTGGTCGGGGTCCTACAATGAGCAGTTCTTC. Translating gives CASSAWSGSYNEQFF.